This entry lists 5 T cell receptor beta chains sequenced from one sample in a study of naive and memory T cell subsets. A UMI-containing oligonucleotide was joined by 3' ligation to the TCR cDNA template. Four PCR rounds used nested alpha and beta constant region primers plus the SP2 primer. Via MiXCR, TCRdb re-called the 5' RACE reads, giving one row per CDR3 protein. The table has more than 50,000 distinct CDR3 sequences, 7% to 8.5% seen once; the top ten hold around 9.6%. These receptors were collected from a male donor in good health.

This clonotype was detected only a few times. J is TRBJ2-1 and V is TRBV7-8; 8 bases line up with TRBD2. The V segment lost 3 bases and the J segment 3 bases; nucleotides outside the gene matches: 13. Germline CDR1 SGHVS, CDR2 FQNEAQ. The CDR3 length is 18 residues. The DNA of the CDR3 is TGTGCCAGCAGCTTCGGGCTAGCGGGCCAGGGGAACTACAATGAGCAGTTCTTC. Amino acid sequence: CASSFGLAGQGNYNEQFF.

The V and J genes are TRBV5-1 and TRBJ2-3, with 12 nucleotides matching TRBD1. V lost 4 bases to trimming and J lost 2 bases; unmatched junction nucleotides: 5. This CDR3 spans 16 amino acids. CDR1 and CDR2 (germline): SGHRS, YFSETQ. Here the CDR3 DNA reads TGCGCCAGCAGCCCCGGGGACAGGGGGCCCACAGATACGCAGTATTTT. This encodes CASSPGDRGPTDTQYF.

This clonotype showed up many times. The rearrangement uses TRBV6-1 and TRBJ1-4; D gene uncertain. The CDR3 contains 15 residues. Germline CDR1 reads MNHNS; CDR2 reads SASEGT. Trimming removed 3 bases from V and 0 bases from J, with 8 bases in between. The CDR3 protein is CASSDSAATNEKLFF. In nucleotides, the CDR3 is TGTGCCAGCAGTGATTCTGCAGCAACTAATGAAAAACTGTTTTTT.

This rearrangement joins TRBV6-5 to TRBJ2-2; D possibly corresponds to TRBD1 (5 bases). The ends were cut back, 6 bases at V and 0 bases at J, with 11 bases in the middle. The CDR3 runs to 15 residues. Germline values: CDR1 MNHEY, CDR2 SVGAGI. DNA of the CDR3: TGTGCCAGCAGATCAGGGCCCGCGAACACCGGGGAGCTGTTTTTT. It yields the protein CASRSGPANTGELFF.

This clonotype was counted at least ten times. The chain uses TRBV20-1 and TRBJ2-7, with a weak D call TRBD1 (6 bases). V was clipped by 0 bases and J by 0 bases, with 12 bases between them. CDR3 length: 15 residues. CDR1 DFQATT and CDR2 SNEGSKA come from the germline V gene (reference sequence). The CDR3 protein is CSARDEEDSSYEQYF. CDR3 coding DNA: TGCAGTGCTAGAGATGAGGAGGACAGCTCCTACGAGCAGTACTTC.